These 28 T cell receptor beta chains were all obtained from the same sample, sequenced in a study of T cells in Graves' hyperthyroidism and ophthalmopathy. The CDR3 regions of TCR beta were amplified from RNA transcripts. TCR CDR3 underwent first-round RT-PCR with the HTBI primer set. TCRdb ran MiXCR on the multiplex PCR reads and lists one entry per CDR3 protein. The sample yields 250,000 or so distinct CDR3 sequences, about a sixth seen once. Sequencing was carried out using blood. These receptors came from a woman under 30 with Graves' ophthalmopathy.

This clonotype was found many times. J is TRBJ1-3 and V is TRBV7-2, with D unresolved. Germline loops: CDR1 SGHTA, CDR2 FQGNSA. This CDR3 comprises 16 residues. V dropped 1 base and J dropped 2 bases, with 12 bases sitting between them. CDR3 protein: CASSLDGRQPGNTIYF. CDR3 nucleotides: TGTGCCAGCAGCTTAGATGGCAGGCAACCTGGAAACACCATATATTTT.

This clonotype was recorded many times. The chain links TRBV2 to TRBJ2-7, with D perhaps matching TRBD1 (6 bases). The CDR3 has 11 residues. Germline V lookup: CDR1 SNHLY, CDR2 FYNNEI. The germline V and J ends were trimmed by 6 bases and 3 bases, with 6 bases remaining between them. The CDR3 region has the DNA TGTGCCAGCAGGGACAGCTACGAGCAGTACTTC. Protein product: CASRDSYEQYF.

The chain combines TRBV3-1 with TRBJ2-5; 8 nucleotides match TRBD1. There are 15 residues in the CDR3. Germline V gene data show CDR1 as LGHDT and CDR2 as YNNKEL (reference sequence). V gave up 1 base and J gave up 4 bases; unmatched junction bases: 5. CDR3 sequence (DNA): TGTGCCAGCAGCCAAGGGACAGGGAATGGAGAGACCCAGTACTTC. The encoded protein is CASSQGTGNGETQYF.

The sample holds many counts of this clonotype. The chain links TRBV4-1 to TRBJ1-6; tentative D call: TRBD1 (5 bases). Germline V CDR1 and CDR2: MGHRA, YSYEKL. Trimming stripped 1 base from V and 7 bases from J, with 23 bases between. The CDR3 sequence is 19 residues long. CDR3 in DNA: TGCGCCAGCAGCCAAGCTTGGGGCAAGGGGTCTGAGAAGAATTCACCCCTCCACTTT. The encoded protein is CASSQAWGKGSEKNSPLHF.

This clonotype appeared many times. J is TRBJ1-5 and V is TRBV20-1; TRBD1 matches 7 bases. There are 13 residues in the CDR3. The ends lost 5 bases at V and 2 bases at J; junction bases unmatched: 3. Germline V gene data show CDR1 as DFQATT and CDR2 as SNEGSKA (reference sequence). The chain's CDR3 is CSASGTGNQPQHF. The CDR3 DNA sequence: TGCAGTGCTTCCGGGACAGGCAATCAGCCCCAGCATTTT.

This clonotype occurred many times. This chain connects TRBV5-6 to TRBJ2-7; 7 bases are shared with TRBD2. Trimming cost V 5 bases and J 0 bases; bases outside gene matches: 8. Germline-derived CDR1 and CDR2 are SGHDT and YYEEEE. CDR3 length equals 15 residues. In DNA form, the CDR3 reads TGTGCCAGCAGTCCGAGCGGGGTCAACTCCTACGAGCAGTACTTC. Translating it yields CASSPSGVNSYEQYF. Looking up the rest from reference TRBV5-6 and TRBJ2-7 gives the full variable domain: DAGVTQSPTHLIKTRGQQVTLRCSPKSGHDTVSWYQQALGQGPQFIFQYYEEEERQRGNFPDRFSGHQFPNYSSELNVNALLLGDSALYLCASSPSGVNSYEQYFGPGTRLTVT.

This clonotype was seen at least ten times. The chain links TRBV10-3 to TRBJ1-1; D not certain. Trimming removed 0 bases from V and 0 bases from J, with 11 bases in between. The length of the CDR3 is 16 residues. Per the germline V gene, CDR1 is ENHRY and CDR2 is SYGVKD. The CDR3 loop is CAISESINSMNTEAFF. In DNA form, the CDR3 reads TGTGCCATCAGTGAGTCGATAAACAGTATGAACACTGAAGCTTTCTTT.

V is TRBV6-9 and J is TRBJ2-3; 11 positions match TRBD2. The CDR3 runs 18 residues. Germline loops: CDR1 MNHGY, CDR2 SVAAGI. Trimming at V came to 3 bases and at J to 1 base, leaving 9 bases not matched to a gene. The CDR3 DNA reads TGTGCCAGCAGTTACCGTATAGCGGGAGGGCCTGGCACAGATACGCAGTATTTT. Its translation: CASSYRIAGGPGTDTQYF.

V is TRBV12-3 or TRBV12-4 and J is TRBJ2-3; 13 nucleotides agree with TRBD2. Trimming removed 7 bases from V and 0 bases from J; junction bases left unmatched: 7. The CDR3 consists of 17 residues. CDR3 coding DNA: TGTGCCAGCACCCGGACTAGCGGGGGCCTAAGCACAGATACGCAGTATTTT. Translating it yields CASTRTSGGLSTDTQYF.

Many counts were recorded for this clonotype. The V call is TRBV10-2, the J call TRBJ2-5, with 8 nucleotides matching TRBD1. Germline values: CDR1 WSHSY, CDR2 SAAADI. V was clipped by 6 bases and J by 2 bases; unmatched bases: 11. The CDR3 runs 16 residues. CDR3 bases: TGCGCCAGCAGGTCGGGGCAGGGGGCCCCACAAGAGACCCAGTACTTC. Encoded protein: CASRSGQGAPQETQYF.

This clonotype appeared many times. J is TRBJ2-5 and V is TRBV5-6; D not certain. V was cut by 0 bases and J by 1 base, with 7 bases left in between. CDR1 is SGHDT and CDR2 is YYEEEE in the germline V gene. CDR3 length: 14 residues. The CDR3, as DNA: TGTGCCAGCAGCTTGGGGCTGATCCAAGAGACCCAGTACTTC. Its protein is CASSLGLIQETQYF.

This clonotype was counted ten times or more. The chain recombines TRBV30 with TRBJ2-1; a weak D match, TRBD2 (5 bases). V was cut by 4 bases and J by 2 bases, with 9 bases left in between. The CDR3 extends over 13 amino acids. The germline gives CDR1 GTSNPN, CDR2 SVGIG (reference sequence). The CDR3 region is CAWNRGTYNEQFF. CDR3 DNA: TGTGCCTGGAACAGAGGGACCTACAATGAGCAGTTCTTC. Supplemented by reference TRBV30 and TRBJ2-1, the full variable domain reads SQTIHQWPATLVQPVGSPLSLECTVEGTSNPNLYWYRQAAGRGLQLLFYSVGIGQISSEVPQNLSASRPQDRQFILSSKKLLLSDSGFYLCAWNRGTYNEQFFGPGTRLTVL.

This clonotype was recorded many times. This chain connects TRBV20-1 to TRBJ1-1, with 8 nucleotides matching TRBD1. The CDR3 runs to 14 residues. Germline V gene sequence: CDR1 DFQATT, CDR2 SNEGSKA (reference sequence). The junction had 9 bases not matched to a gene; V was cut back by 3 bases and J by 6 bases. CDR3 amino acids: CSASPADRAAEAFF. CDR3 in DNA: TGCAGTGCTAGCCCGGCGGACAGGGCCGCTGAAGCTTTCTTT.

The chain has TRBV7-9 and TRBJ1-3, with D perhaps TRBD1 (5 bases). This CDR3 is 18 amino acids long. Germline V gene sequence: CDR1 SEHNR, CDR2 FQNEAQ (reference sequence). Trimming pared 3 bases from V and 0 bases from J, leaving 18 bases between. The chain's CDR3 is CASSFYSLKTVSGNTIYF. The CDR3 bases are TGTGCCAGCAGCTTTTACTCCTTAAAGACAGTCTCTGGAAACACCATATATTTT.

This clonotype was detected many times. The chain links TRBV28 to TRBJ1-6; the D gene is possibly TRBD1 (5 bases). Deletions cut 5 bases from V and 1 base from J, with 21 bases between. CDR1 is MDHEN and CDR2 is SYDVKM in the germline V gene. This CDR3 has 19 residues. CDR3 in amino acids: CASSRGKGMIWSYNSPLHF. The CDR3 coding sequence is TGTGCCAGCAGTAGGGGCAAGGGGATGATTTGGTCCTATAATTCACCCCTCCACTTT. Looking up the rest from reference TRBV28 and TRBJ1-6 gives the full variable domain: DVKVTQSSRYLVKRTGEKVFLECVQDMDHENMFWYRQDPGLGLRLIYFSYDVKMKEKGDIPEGYSVSREKKERFSLILESASTNQTSMYLCASSRGKGMIWSYNSPLHFGNGTRLTVT.

This clonotype was seen once. This chain joins TRBV28 and TRBJ2-5; D gene uncertain. Per germline, CDR1 MDHEN and CDR2 SYDVKM. V lost 5 bases and J lost 1, with 14 bases in between. The CDR3 totals 15 residues. Here the CDR3 DNA reads TGTGCCAGCAGTCCAGACATTGGGCTCCAAGAGACCCAGTACTTC. Its protein product is CASSPDIGLQETQYF.

This clonotype showed up many times. The DNA for the CDR3 is TGTGCCAGCAGCACACAGACAGGGGACCACGAGCAGTACTTC. This sequence encodes CASSTQTGDHEQYF. This chain uses TRBV7-2 with TRBJ2-7; 8 bases match TRBD1. Germline-derived CDR1 and CDR2 are SGHTA and FQGNSA. CDR3 length: 14 amino acids. J gave up 5 bases and V 5 bases, and 8 bases lay outside the gene matches.

This clonotype has ten or more counts. V and J are TRBV28 and TRBJ1-6; a possible D gene is TRBD1 (5 bases). CDR3 size: 14 residues. Germline lookup yields CDR1 MDHEN and CDR2 SYDVKM. Trimming took 6 bases from V and 5 from J, leaving 11 bases between them. The CDR3 region has the DNA TGTGCCAGCAGCCTGATCAGGGATAATTCACCCCTCCACTTT. This gives the protein CASSLIRDNSPLHF.

The chain joins TRBV10-3 to TRBJ2-1; a possible D gene is TRBD2 (5 bases). Per the germline V gene, CDR1 is ENHRY and CDR2 is SYGVKD. This CDR3 spans 18 amino acids. V was shortened by 6 bases and J by 0 bases, with 21 bases between the two germline ends. CDR3 protein: CAISGDGLSGGSYNEQFF. Here the CDR3 DNA reads TGTGCCATCAGCGGAGACGGACTTAGTGGTGGCTCCTACAATGAGCAGTTCTTC.

This clonotype has a count of ten or more. The chain carries TRBV3-1 and TRBJ2-1; D remains ambiguous. Looked up from germline, CDR1 is LGHDT and CDR2 is YNNKEL (reference sequence). The CDR3 length is 13 residues. Trimming removed 0 bases at V and 13 bases at J, with 13 bases between. CDR3 region: CASSQDLPSDQFF. DNA of the CDR3: TGTGCCAGCAGCCAAGATCTCCCCAGCGACCAGTTCTTC.

In this sample, this clonotype turned up many times. This sequence joins TRBV3-1 and TRBJ1-2; 11 nucleotides agree with TRBD1. The V segment lost 2 bases and the J segment 5 bases; nucleotides outside the gene matches: 7. CDR3 length equals 16 residues. Germline loops: CDR1 LGHDT, CDR2 YNNKEL (reference sequence). CDR3 nucleotide sequence: TGTGCCAGCAGCCAACATGCGGGACAGGGGGTATATGGCTACACCTTC. It codes for CASSQHAGQGVYGYTF.

The chain uses TRBV14 and TRBJ1-1, with no clear D. CDR1 is SGHDN and CDR2 is FVKESK in the germline V gene. The CDR3 contains 15 residues. V was clipped by 0 bases and J by 1 base, with 9 bases between them. The CDR3 sequence: CASSQEMNRNTEAFF. Written as DNA, the CDR3 is TGTGCCAGCAGCCAAGAAATGAACAGGAACACTGAAGCTTTCTTT.

In this sample, this clonotype turned up many times. CDR3 loop: CASSLGQGAQPQHF. The CDR3, as DNA: TGCGCCAGCAGCTTGGGTCAGGGGGCACAGCCCCAGCATTTT. This chain links TRBV5-1 with TRBJ1-5; 8 bases agree with TRBD1. The CDR3 loop spans 14 amino acids. Germline V gives CDR1 SGHRS, CDR2 YFSETQ. The junction had 3 bases not matched to a gene; V was cut back by 0 bases and J by 7 bases.

This clonotype was seen ten or more times. The rearrangement joins TRBV28 to TRBJ1-3; D is uncertain. Looked up from germline, CDR1 is MDHEN and CDR2 is SYDVKM. The length of the CDR3 is 15 residues. V shed 5 bases and J shed 0 bases, with 11 bases lying between them. CDR3 amino acids: CASSLSWSSGNTIYF. The CDR3 DNA follows: TGTGCCAGCAGTCTGAGTTGGTCCTCTGGAAACACCATATATTTT.

This clonotype has at least ten counts. This chain uses TRBV6-2 or TRBV6-3 with TRBJ1-5; tentatively, D is TRBD1 (5 bases). CDR3 length: 14 residues. Trimming cost V 5 bases and J 4 bases, with 12 bases left between them. CDR1 and CDR2 from the germline V gene are MNHEY and SVGEGT. CDR3 bases: TGTGCCAGCAGTAAATCCCAGGGTAATCAGCCCCAGCATTTT. It is translated as CASSKSQGNQPQHF.

This clonotype has a count of ten or more. The chain is built from TRBV20-1 and TRBJ1-1; TRBD1 aligns across 7 bases. The V gene's germline CDR1 is DFQATT and CDR2 SNEGSKA (reference sequence). CDR3 length: 15 residues. The V and J ends lost 6 bases and 5 bases, in that order; junction bases with no gene match: 15. The CDR3 sequence: CSATRGRGGWTEAFF. The CDR3 coding sequence is TGCAGTGCCACCAGAGGTCGAGGGGGCTGGACTGAAGCTTTCTTT.

V and J are TRBV14 and TRBJ2-7; no definite D call. There are 12 residues in the CDR3. Germline lookup yields CDR1 SGHDN and CDR2 FVKESK. Trimming left V 3 bases short and J 6 bases short, with 9 bases between. The CDR3 region is CASSQTLSEQYF. The CDR3, as DNA: TGTGCCAGCAGCCAGACTTTATCCGAGCAGTACTTC.

This clonotype was seen ten or more times. The chain is built from TRBV12-3 or TRBV12-4 and TRBJ2-1; 11 bases fit TRBD2. Germline trimming cut 7 bases from V and 5 bases from J; bases unmatched to any gene: 7. This CDR3 has 15 residues. CDR3 nucleotide sequence: TGTGCCAGCAAGCTCACTAGCGGGAGCCACAATGAGCAGTTCTTC. Its translation: CASKLTSGSHNEQFF.